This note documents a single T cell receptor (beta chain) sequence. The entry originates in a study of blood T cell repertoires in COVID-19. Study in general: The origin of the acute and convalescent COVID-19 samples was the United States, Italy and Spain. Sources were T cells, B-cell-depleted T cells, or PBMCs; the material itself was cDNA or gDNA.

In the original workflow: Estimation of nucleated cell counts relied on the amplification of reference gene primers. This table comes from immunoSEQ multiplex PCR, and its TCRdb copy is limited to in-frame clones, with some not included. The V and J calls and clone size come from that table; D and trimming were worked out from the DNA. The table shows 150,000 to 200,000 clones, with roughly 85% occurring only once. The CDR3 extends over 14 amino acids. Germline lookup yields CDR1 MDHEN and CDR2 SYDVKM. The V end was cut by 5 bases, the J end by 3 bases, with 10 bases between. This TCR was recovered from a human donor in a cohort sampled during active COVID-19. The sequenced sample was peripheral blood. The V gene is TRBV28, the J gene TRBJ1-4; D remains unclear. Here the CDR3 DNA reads TGTGCCAGCAGTGAAGGAGGTCCTAATGAAAAACTGTTTTTT. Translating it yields CASSEGGPNEKLFF.